One and the same sample provided the 30 T cell receptor beta chains below, sequenced in a study of cytomegalovirus exposure and HLA in healthy donors. 13 Jbeta primers and 60 Vbeta primers were used for the PCR. Produced via immunoSEQ multiplex PCR; TCRdb's table is partial and in-frame only. Found here are about 140,000 clones, around 10% of them singletons; the top ten hold roughly 7%. The sequenced sample consisted of PBMCs. These receptors all come from a woman aged 40-49 years in good health and CMV-seropositive.

The genes are TRBV6-6 and TRBJ2-7; weak D call: TRBD2 (8 bases). The CDR3 is 15 residues long. Per germline, CDR1 MNHNY and CDR2 SVGAGI (reference sequence). V was pared by 6 bases and J by 2 bases, with 17 bases between. CDR3 region: CASSFLAGQTYEQYF. Written as DNA, the CDR3 is TGTGCCAGCAGCTTTTTAGCGGGACAGACCTACGAGCAGTACTTC.

This clone occurred a few times. V usage is TRBV7-2 and J usage is TRBJ2-3; TRBD1 matches at 7 bases. The CDR3 consists of 15 residues. J lost 5 bases, V lost 3 bases, and 8 bases had no gene match. Germline CDR1 SGHTA, CDR2 FQGNSA. This CDR3 reads CASSFNRGWGDTQYF. CDR3 in DNA: TGTGCCAGCAGCTTTAACAGGGGATGGGGAGATACGCAGTATTTT. The variable domain in full, with the rest retrieved from reference TRBV7-2 and TRBJ2-3, is GAGVSQSPSNKVTEKGKDVELRCDPISGHTALYWYRQSLGQGLEFLIYFQGNSAPDKSGLPSDRFSAERTGGSVSTLTIQRTQQEDSAVYLCASSFNRGWGDTQYFGPGTRLTVL.

V is TRBV6-1 and J is TRBJ2-7; D gene unclear. V gave up 3 bases and J gave up 7 bases, with 13 bases separating them. Germline-derived CDR1 and CDR2 are MNHNS and SASEGT. CDR3 size: 13 residues. In DNA, the CDR3 is TGTGCCAGCAGTGAGGTCCCGAGTAGAGAGCAGTACTTC. Translation gives CASSEVPSREQYF.

This clone was counted only a few times. The CDR3, as DNA: TGTGCCAGCAGTGAACCGGACAGGGATCAGCCCCAGCATTTT. Translated, it gives CASSEPDRDQPQHF. The J gene is TRBJ1-5, the V gene TRBV2, with 8 bases identical to TRBD1. The CDR3 covers 14 residues. Germline CDR1 and CDR2: SNHLY and FYNNEI. Losses at the gene ends were 2 bases for V and 5 bases for J; bases not matched to a gene: 2.

The chain has TRBV18 and TRBJ1-2, with TRBD1 as a possible D gene (5 bases). Trimming took 0 bases from V and 4 from J, leaving 15 bases between them. The CDR3 contains 16 residues. Germline V lookup: CDR1 KGHSH, CDR2 LQKENI. The CDR3 reads CASSPPEGPVVYGYTF. The DNA for the CDR3 is TGTGCCAGCTCACCACCGGAGGGGCCCGTTGTCTATGGCTACACCTTC.

This clone was recorded a few times. The V gene is TRBV29-1, the J gene TRBJ2-2, with 10 bases fitting TRBD2. Germline CDR1 is SQVTM and CDR2 is ANQGSEA. Trimming cost V 4 bases and J 13 bases; bases outside gene matches: 6. This CDR3 spans 12 amino acids. The CDR3 nucleotides read TGCAGCGTTGGCCCTAGCGGGGGTGGGCTGTTTTTT. Translated, it gives CSVGPSGGGLFF.

This clone was seen more than once but under ten times. CDR3 sequence (DNA): TGTGCCACCCAGTCGGGTAGCACAGATACGCAGTATTTT. It is translated as CATQSGSTDTQYF. The chain links TRBV19 to TRBJ2-3; unclear D gene. V was shortened by 10 bases and J by 0 bases, with 11 bases between the two germline ends. Germline CDR1 LNHDA, CDR2 SQIVND (reference sequence). The CDR3 is made up of 13 amino acids.

The rearrangement joins TRBV7-2 to TRBJ1-4; TRBD1 agrees at 9 bases. The length of the CDR3 is 16 residues. The V and J ends lost 3 bases and 5 bases, in that order; junction bases with no gene match: 7. Germline-derived CDR1 and CDR2 are SGHTA and FQGNSA. This CDR3 is CASSFLPGQGNEKLFF. In DNA form, the CDR3 reads TGTGCCAGCAGCTTCCTCCCAGGACAGGGGAATGAAAAACTGTTTTTT.

The chain employs TRBV19 and TRBJ2-1, with TRBD2 matching 8 bases. CDR3 size: 19 residues. In germline, CDR1 is LNHDA, CDR2 SQIVND (reference sequence). V lost 7 bases, J lost 6 bases, and 23 bases stayed unmatched. The CDR3 loop is CASKRSGTSGIGVSNEQFF. CDR3 sequence (DNA): TGTGCCAGTAAGAGATCAGGGACTAGTGGCATCGGGGTATCCAATGAGCAGTTCTTC. The full variable domain, rest sourced from reference TRBV19 and TRBJ2-1, is DGGITQSPKYLFRKEGQNVTLSCEQNLNHDAMYWYRQDPGQGLRLIYYSQIVNDFQKGDIAEGYSVSREKKESFPLTVTSAQKNPTAFYLCASKRSGTSGIGVSNEQFFGPGTRLTVL.

V and J are TRBV19 and TRBJ2-6; maybe TRBD1 (5 bases). From germline, CDR1 is LNHDA and CDR2 SQIVND (reference sequence). V lost 3 bases to trimming and J lost 2 bases, with 11 bases between them. The CDR3 is made up of 16 amino acids. The CDR3 loop is CASSMPSRAGANVLTF. The CDR3 DNA is TGTGCCAGTAGTATGCCATCCAGGGCTGGGGCCAACGTCCTGACTTTC.

This clone has a handful of counts. V is TRBV5-1 and J is TRBJ2-7; possible D gene TRBD1, 6 bases. This CDR3 spans 14 amino acids. The germline CDR1 and CDR2 sequences are SGHRS and YFSETQ. The ends were cut back, 1 base at V and 7 bases at J, with 15 bases in the middle. CDR3 residues: CASSLPTGSREQYF. The CDR3 nucleotides are TGCGCCAGCAGCTTGCCGACAGGTTCTAGGGAGCAGTACTTC.

This clone was observed a few times. The chain recombines TRBV5-6 with TRBJ2-7; 8 bases match TRBD1. The CDR3 is 16 residues long. Losses at the gene ends were 0 bases for V and 2 bases for J; bases not matched to a gene: 7. CDR1 is SGHDT, CDR2 YYEEEE, per germline. The DNA for the CDR3 is TGTGCCAGCAGCTTGGAAGACACAGGGGGAACCTACGAGCAGTACTTC. It encodes CASSLEDTGGTYEQYF.

V is TRBV5-1 and J is TRBJ2-1, with 8 bases lining up with TRBD2. The germline V gene has CDR1 SGHRS and CDR2 YFSETQ. The CDR3 runs to 16 residues. V lost 0 bases and J lost 6; bases outside the gene matches: 8. The DNA of the CDR3 is TGCGCCAGCAGCTTGGTCGGGGGGGGCTACTCCAATGAGCAGTTCTTC. As protein: CASSLVGGGYSNEQFF.

This chain links TRBV15 with TRBJ2-2; a possible D gene is TRBD2 (5 bases). Germline CDR1 is LNHNV and CDR2 is YYDKDF (reference sequence). The germline V and J ends were trimmed by 0 bases and 2 bases, with 19 bases remaining between them. The CDR3 runs 19 residues. The CDR3 is CATSRDSRSEGPNTGELFF. The CDR3 bases are TGTGCCACCAGCAGAGATTCGAGAAGCGAGGGCCCAAACACCGGGGAGCTGTTTTTT.

This clone has a handful of counts. This chain joins TRBV5-1 and TRBJ1-1; a possible D gene is TRBD1 (5 bases). The V gene's germline CDR1 is SGHRS and CDR2 YFSETQ. V lost 6 bases and J lost 1, with 13 bases in between. CDR3 size: 14 residues. This chain's CDR3 is CASTIGRGNTEAFF. CDR3 nucleotide sequence: TGCGCCAGCACCATCGGGAGGGGGAACACTGAAGCTTTCTTT.

This chain links TRBV5-6 with TRBJ1-2; perhaps TRBD1 as D (5 bases). Trimming took 6 bases from V and 8 from J, leaving 17 bases between them. Germline CDR1 reads SGHDT; CDR2 reads YYEEEE. The CDR3 covers 13 residues. Written as DNA, the CDR3 is TGTGCCAGCAACTTACCGGCAGGGCGGGGCTACACCTTC. Amino acids: CASNLPAGRGYTF.

A few counts support this clone. The gene calls are TRBV5-1 and TRBJ1-2, with 7 bases matching TRBD1. Germline values: CDR1 SGHRS, CDR2 YFSETQ. This CDR3 region has 17 residues. V shed 4 bases, J shed 0 bases, and the junction held 12 bases outside the gene matches. The CDR3 DNA reads TGCGCCAGCAGCGGCTCGGGACAGATCCCTTCTAACTATGGCTACACCTTC. It translates to CASSGSGQIPSNYGYTF. The full variable domain, with the rest looked up from reference TRBV5-1 and TRBJ1-2, is KAGVTQTPRYLIKTRGQQVTLSCSPISGHRSVSWYQQTPGQGLQFLFEYFSETQRNKGNFPGRFSGRQFSNSRSEMNVSTLELGDSALYLCASSGSGQIPSNYGYTFGSGTRLTVV.

The table lists this clone with a few counts. This chain links TRBV6-5 with TRBJ1-2; 10 bases match TRBD1. The CDR3 runs 14 residues. Germline CDR1 MNHEY, CDR2 SVGAGI. The V gene end was trimmed by 0 bases and the J gene end by 8 bases; junction bases not matched to a gene: 3. This chain's CDR3 is CASSYSGQGGGYTF. CDR3 coding DNA: TGTGCCAGCAGTTACTCCGGACAGGGGGGGGGCTACACCTTC.

The rearrangement uses TRBV9 and TRBJ2-1; TRBD1 aligns across 9 bases. The CDR3 is 14 amino acids. V dropped 0 bases and J dropped 5; count of bases not matched to a gene: 0. Germline V CDR1 and CDR2: SGDLS, YYNGEE. The CDR3: CASSVDRGHNEQFF. DNA of the CDR3: TGTGCCAGCAGCGTAGACAGGGGGCACAATGAGCAGTTCTTC.

The chain couples TRBV7-6 to TRBJ1-1; D not certain. CDR1 SGHVS and CDR2 FNYEAQ come from the germline V gene. This CDR3 is 14 amino acids long. V lost 1 base to trimming and J lost 5 bases, with 11 bases between them. The CDR3 sequence: CASSLVLGGTEAFF. CDR3 nucleotides: TGTGCCAGCAGCTTAGTATTGGGAGGAACTGAAGCTTTCTTT.

In this sample, this clone turned up a few times. This rearrangement joins TRBV5-6 to TRBJ2-3; TRBD2 agrees at 11 bases. This CDR3 is built from 17 residues. V lost 1 base, J lost 0 bases, and 4 bases stayed unmatched. Germline V gives CDR1 SGHDT, CDR2 YYEEEE. Written as DNA, the CDR3 is TGTGCCAGCAGCTTGCTAGCGGGGGGTCCTAGCACAGATACGCAGTATTTT. Translating it yields CASSLLAGGPSTDTQYF.

The DNA for the CDR3 is TGTGCCAGCAGTGACGACAGGGGACTCACCGGGGAGCTGTTTTTT. This sequence encodes CASSDDRGLTGELFF. The genes are TRBV2 and TRBJ2-2; TRBD1 matches at 8 bases. The CDR3 has 15 residues. After removal of 3 bases from V and 4 bases from J, the junction contained 4 bases not matched to a gene. CDR1 is SNHLY, CDR2 FYNNEI, per germline.

This clone is classed as medium-sized. This chain uses TRBV27 with TRBJ1-5; D is perhaps TRBD1 (5 bases). The CDR3 contains 16 residues. With 0 bases removed from V and 2 bases from J, the gap between germline ends came to 11 bases. Germline CDR1 is MNHEY and CDR2 is SMNVEV (reference sequence). CDR3: CASSLSNGGGNQPQHF. CDR3 sequence (DNA): TGTGCCAGCAGTTTATCGAACGGAGGGGGCAATCAGCCCCAGCATTTT.

The chain combines TRBV5-1 with TRBJ2-7, with D tentatively TRBD1 (5 bases). Germline assignment: CDR1 SGHRS and CDR2 YFSETQ. The germline V and J ends were trimmed by 0 bases and 2 bases, with 12 bases remaining between them. The CDR3 loop spans 15 amino acids. The CDR3 nucleotides read TGCGCCAGCAGCTTGGCCGGCATGGGGCCCTACGAGCAGTACTTC. It codes for CASSLAGMGPYEQYF. Based on the CDR3 plus reference TRBV5-1 and TRBJ2-7, the full variable domain is KAGVTQTPRYLIKTRGQQVTLSCSPISGHRSVSWYQQTPGQGLQFLFEYFSETQRNKGNFPGRFSGRQFSNSRSEMNVSTLELGDSALYLCASSLAGMGPYEQYFGPGTRLTVT.

The CDR3 DNA sequence: TGTGCCAGCAGTGATGTACAGCTCAATCAGCCCCAGCATTTT. Encoded protein: CASSDVQLNQPQHF. The V gene is TRBV25-1, the J gene TRBJ1-5; D remains unclear. The V end was cut by 3 bases, the J end by 3 bases, with 9 bases between. In germline, CDR1 is MGHDK, CDR2 SYGVNS. The CDR3 length is 14 residues.

This clone has a handful of counts. The chain combines TRBV18 with TRBJ2-2, with 9 bases aligning to TRBD1. With V trimmed by 6 bases and J by 4 bases, 3 bases remained unmatched. This CDR3 spans 14 amino acids. The germline CDR1 and CDR2 sequences are KGHSH and LQKENI. The CDR3: CASSLQGATGELFF. The CDR3 DNA is TGTGCCAGCTCCCTACAGGGGGCCACCGGGGAGCTGTTTTTT.

This clone has just a few counts. The chain is built from TRBV5-5 and TRBJ1-4; D possibly corresponds to TRBD1 (6 bases). The CDR3 spans 16 residues. The V end lost 3 bases, the J end lost 2 bases, and 14 bases lay between the germline ends. The germline V gene encodes CDR1 SGHKS and CDR2 YYEKEE (reference sequence). CDR3 loop: CASSSSRGTTNEKLFF. The CDR3 bases are TGTGCCAGCAGCTCCTCCAGGGGAACCACTAATGAAAAACTGTTTTTT.

This clone was found a few times. DNA of the CDR3: TGTGCCAGCAGTGCTAGGGGCATTGGGGAAAAACTGTTTTTT. As protein: CASSARGIGEKLFF. The V call is TRBV2, the J call TRBJ1-4; perhaps TRBD1 as D (5 bases). Germline V gene lookup returns CDR1 SNHLY and CDR2 FYNNEI. The V and J ends lost 4 bases and 8 bases respectively, with 14 bases between them. The length of the CDR3 is 14 residues. The full variable domain, completed using reference TRBV2 and TRBJ1-4, is EPEVTQTPSHQVTQMGQEVILRCVPISNHLYFYWYRQILGQKVEFLVSFYNNEISEKSEIFDDQFSVERPDGSNFTLKIRSTKLEDSAMYFCASSARGIGEKLFFGSGTQLSVL.

V gene TRBV11-2 combines with J gene TRBJ2-1; 9 bases agree with TRBD2. This CDR3 comprises 19 residues. Looked up from germline, CDR1 is SGHAT and CDR2 is FQNNGV. J was trimmed by 0 bases and V by 5 bases; bases with no gene match: 14. CDR3 protein: CASSPQAGGTFSSYNEQFF. The CDR3 coding sequence is TGTGCCAGCAGCCCGCAAGCGGGGGGCACTTTTAGCTCCTACAATGAGCAGTTCTTC. The whole variable domain, filled in from reference TRBV11-2 and TRBJ2-1, reads EAGVAQSPRYKIIEKRQSVAFWCNPISGHATLYWYQQILGQGPKLLIQFQNNGVVDDSQLPKDRFSAERLKGVDSTLKIQPAKLEDSAVYLCASSPQAGGTFSSYNEQFFGPGTRLTVL.

The V gene is TRBV29-1, the J gene TRBJ2-7, with D perhaps matching TRBD2 (5 bases). The CDR3 is 14 amino acids. Trimming removed 5 bases from V and 3 bases from J, with 17 bases in between. Germline V CDR1 and CDR2: SQVTM, ANQGSEA. In nucleotides, the CDR3 is TGCAGCGTTTCCGCTGAGGGTACCCTCTACGAGCAGTACTTC. It yields the protein CSVSAEGTLYEQYF.